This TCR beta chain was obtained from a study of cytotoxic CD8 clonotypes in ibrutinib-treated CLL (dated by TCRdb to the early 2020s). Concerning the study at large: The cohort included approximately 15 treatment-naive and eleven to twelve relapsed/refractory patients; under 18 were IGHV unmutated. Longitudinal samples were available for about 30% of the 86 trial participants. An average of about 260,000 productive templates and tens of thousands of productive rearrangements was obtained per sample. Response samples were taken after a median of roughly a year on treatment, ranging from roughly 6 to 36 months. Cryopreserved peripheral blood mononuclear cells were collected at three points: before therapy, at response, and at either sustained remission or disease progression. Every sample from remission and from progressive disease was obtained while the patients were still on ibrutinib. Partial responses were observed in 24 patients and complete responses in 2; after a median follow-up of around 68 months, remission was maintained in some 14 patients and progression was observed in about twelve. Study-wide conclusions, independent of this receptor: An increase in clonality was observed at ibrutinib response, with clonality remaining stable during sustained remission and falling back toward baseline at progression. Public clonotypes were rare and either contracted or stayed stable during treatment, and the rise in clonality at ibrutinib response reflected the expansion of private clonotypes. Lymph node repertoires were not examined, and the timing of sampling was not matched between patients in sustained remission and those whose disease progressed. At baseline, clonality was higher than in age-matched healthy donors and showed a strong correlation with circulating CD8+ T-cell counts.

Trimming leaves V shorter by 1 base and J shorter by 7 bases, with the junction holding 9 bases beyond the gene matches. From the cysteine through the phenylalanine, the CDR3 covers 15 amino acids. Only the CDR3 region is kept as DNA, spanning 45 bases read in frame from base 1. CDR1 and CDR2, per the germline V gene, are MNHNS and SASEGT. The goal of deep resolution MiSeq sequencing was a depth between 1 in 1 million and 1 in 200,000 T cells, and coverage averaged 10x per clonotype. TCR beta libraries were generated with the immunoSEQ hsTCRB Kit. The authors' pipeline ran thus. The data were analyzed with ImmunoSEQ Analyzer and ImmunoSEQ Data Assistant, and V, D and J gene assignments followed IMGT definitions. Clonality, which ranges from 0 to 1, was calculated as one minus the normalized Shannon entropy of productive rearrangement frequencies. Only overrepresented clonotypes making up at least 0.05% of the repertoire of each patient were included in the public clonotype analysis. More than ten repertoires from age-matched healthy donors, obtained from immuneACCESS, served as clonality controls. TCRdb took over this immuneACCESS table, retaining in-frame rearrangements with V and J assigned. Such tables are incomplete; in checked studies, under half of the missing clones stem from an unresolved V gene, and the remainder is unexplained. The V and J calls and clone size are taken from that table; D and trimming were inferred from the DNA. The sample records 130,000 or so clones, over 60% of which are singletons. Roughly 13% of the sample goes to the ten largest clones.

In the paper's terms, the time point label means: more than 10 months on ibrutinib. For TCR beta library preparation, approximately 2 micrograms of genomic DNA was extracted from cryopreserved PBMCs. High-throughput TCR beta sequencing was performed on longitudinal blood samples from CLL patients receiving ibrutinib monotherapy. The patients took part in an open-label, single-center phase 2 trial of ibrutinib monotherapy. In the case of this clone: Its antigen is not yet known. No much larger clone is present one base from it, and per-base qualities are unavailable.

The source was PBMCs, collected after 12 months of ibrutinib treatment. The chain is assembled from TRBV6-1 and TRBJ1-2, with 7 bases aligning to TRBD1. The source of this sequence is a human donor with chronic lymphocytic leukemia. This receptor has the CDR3 CASSEDWQGEAGYTF. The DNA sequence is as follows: TGTGCCAGCAGTGAAGATTGGCAGGGGGAAGCTGGCTACACCTTC.